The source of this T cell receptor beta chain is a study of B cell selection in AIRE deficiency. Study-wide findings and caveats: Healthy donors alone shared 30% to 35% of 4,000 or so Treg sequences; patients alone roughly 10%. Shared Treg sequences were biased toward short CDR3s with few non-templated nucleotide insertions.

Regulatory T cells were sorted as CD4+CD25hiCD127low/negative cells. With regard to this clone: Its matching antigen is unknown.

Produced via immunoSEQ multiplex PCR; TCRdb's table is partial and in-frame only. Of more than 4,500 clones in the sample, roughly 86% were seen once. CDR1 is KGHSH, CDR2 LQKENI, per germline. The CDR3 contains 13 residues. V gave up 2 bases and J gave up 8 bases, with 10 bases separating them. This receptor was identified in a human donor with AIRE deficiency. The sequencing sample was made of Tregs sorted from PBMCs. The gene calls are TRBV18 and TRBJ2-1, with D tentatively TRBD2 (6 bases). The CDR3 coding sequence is TGTGCCAGCTCACCAAGATCTAGCGATGAGCAGTTCTTC. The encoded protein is CASSPRSSDEQFF.